This T cell receptor (beta chain) emerged from a study of T-cell memory formation after mild COVID-19. J lost 2 bases, V lost 10 bases, and 5 bases had no gene match. The length of the CDR3 is 13 residues. Study results and caveats: Day 15 to 85 contracting clones showed balanced CD4/CD8; day 15 to 37 expanders favored CD4+.

Amplification by 5'RACE using constant-segment primers produced TCR alpha and TCR beta cDNA libraries that carried sample barcodes and UMIs. In TCRdb, the 5' RACE reads were re-called with MiXCR into one record per CDR3 protein. This sample has 85,000 to 130,000 distinct CDR3 sequences, with around 12% found just once. This clonotype was observed many times. Its matching antigen is unknown. The genes are TRBV12-3 or TRBV12-4 and TRBJ1-3, with 7 bases that match TRBD1. This clonotype was obtained from an adult woman who had mild COVID-19 (a few samples of this study predate the infection). Cell type and time point are not known. What was sequenced was PBMCs or a T cell subset sorted from them (not recorded which). The CDR3 loop is CATQGGPGNTIYF. The CDR3 nucleotides are TGTGCCACCCAGGGGGGGCCTGGAAACACCATATATTTT.